One and the same sample provided the 20 T cell receptor beta chains below, sequenced in a study of blood T cells in healthy people across ages. Primed by a sample-barcoded 5' primer and a J-beta primer mix, a second PCR proceeded for about 7 to 11 cycles. TCRdb reprocessed the 5' RACE reads with MiXCR, giving one entry per CDR3 protein. This sample has about 1.6 million distinct CDR3 sequences, with about 35% found just once. Sequenced sample: blood. Every receptor here comes from a woman in her twenties or thirties in good health.

This clonotype was seen ten or more times. The chain links TRBV20-1 to TRBJ2-7, with 7 bases lining up with TRBD1. CDR3 length: 13 residues. Trimming removed 5 bases from V and 3 bases from J; junction bases left unmatched: 7. Germline V CDR1 and CDR2: DFQATT, SNEGSKA (reference sequence). The CDR3 DNA reads as TGCAGTGCTCCCGTGACAGGGAACTACGAGCAGTACTTC. Its protein is CSAPVTGNYEQYF.

The rearrangement joins TRBV4-1 to TRBJ1-2, with D perhaps matching TRBD1 (5 bases). Germline V gene data show CDR1 as MGHRA and CDR2 as YSYEKL. The CDR3 covers 14 residues. V was pared by 0 bases and J by 5 bases, with 10 bases between. In DNA form, the CDR3 reads TGCGCCAGCAGCCAAGAATTCCAGGGATATGGCTACACCTTC. Residues: CASSQEFQGYGYTF.

A note on this clonotype: A much larger clone lies one base from this, so it may be a read error. V and J are TRBV6-6 and TRBJ2-7, with 14 bases identical to TRBD2. This CDR3 has 15 residues. Germline CDR1 reads MNHNY; CDR2 reads SVGAGI (reference sequence). Here the CDR3 reads CACSLTSGGAEEQYF. Here the CDR3 DNA reads TGTGCCTGCAGCCTGACTAGCGGGGGGGCGGAAGAGCAGTACTTC.

This clonotype was detected many times. V usage is TRBV7-2 and J usage is TRBJ2-5; 7 bases map to TRBD2. Germline lookup yields CDR1 SGHTA and CDR2 FQGNSA. The V and J ends lost 2 bases and 4 bases, in that order; junction bases with no gene match: 7. This CDR3 is 15 amino acids long. CDR3 residues: CASSLIGGRVETQYF. CDR3 sequence (DNA): TGTGCCAGCAGCTTAATCGGGGGGAGGGTAGAGACCCAGTACTTC.

This sequence joins TRBV6-1 and TRBJ2-7, with D uncertain. This CDR3 is 17 amino acids long. With 6 bases removed from V and 0 bases from J, the gap between germline ends came to 21 bases. The germline V gene has CDR1 MNHNS and CDR2 SASEGT. CDR3 sequence: CASSFRIAPPCSYEQYF. The CDR3 nucleotides read TGTGCCAGCAGCTTTCGGATTGCACCTCCGTGCTCCTACGAGCAGTACTTC.

As to this clonotype: Possible read error: a much larger clone is one base away. This chain connects TRBV12-3 or TRBV12-4 to TRBJ1-5; D is unclear. V was shortened by 7 bases and J by 0 bases, with 4 bases between the two germline ends. The CDR3 runs 12 residues. CDR3 bases: TGTGCCAGCACACATAGCAATCAGCCCCAGCATTTT. Encoded protein: CASTHSNQPQHF.

The chain couples TRBV7-9 to TRBJ1-1; D may be TRBD1 (6 bases). CDR1 is SEHNR and CDR2 is FQNEAQ in the germline V gene (reference sequence). This CDR3 comprises 15 residues. V dropped 5 bases and J dropped 3 bases, with 16 bases sitting between them. DNA of the CDR3: TGTGCCAGCAGCGTAATGGGGGGCTTGGACACTGAAGCTTTCTTT. Translation: CASSVMGGLDTEAFF.

As for this clonotype: This could be a read error, since a much larger clone is one nucleotide away. The CDR3 DNA follows: TGTGCCAACAGCCGACCCCAAGGGGAGCAGTACTTC. Residues: CANSRPQGEQYF. V gene TRBV7-3 combines with J gene TRBJ2-5; D is possibly TRBD1 or TRBD2 (5 bases each). The CDR3 contains 12 residues. Germline CDR1 reads SGHTA; CDR2 reads FQGTGA.

CDR3 residues: CASSVTGILGEKLFF. The CDR3 coding sequence is TGTGCCAGCAGTGTTACAGGGATTCTAGGAGAAAAACTGTTTTTT. V and J are TRBV2 and TRBJ1-4, with D perhaps TRBD1 (6 bases). Germline lookup yields CDR1 SNHLY and CDR2 FYNNEI. This CDR3 has 15 amino acids. V dropped 4 bases and J dropped 8 bases, with 17 bases sitting between them.

This chain uses TRBV6-1 with TRBJ2-7; D may be TRBD2 (6 bases). This CDR3 has 15 amino acids. The ends were cut back, 7 bases at V and 3 bases at J, with 19 bases in the middle. Germline CDR1 and CDR2: MNHNS and SASEGT. Written as DNA, the CDR3 is TGTGCCAGCACCGGAAGCCCGGGGGAGGACTACGAGCAGTACTTC. Its translation is CASTGSPGEDYEQYF.

This chain connects TRBV20-1 to TRBJ1-2; D may be TRBD1 (5 bases). Trimming pared 3 bases from V and 6 bases from J, leaving 11 bases between. Germline-derived CDR1 and CDR2 are DFQATT and SNEGSKA (reference sequence). This CDR3 region has 12 residues. The CDR3 sequence: CSASRVKDGYTF. The CDR3 DNA reads as TGCAGTGCTAGCAGGGTAAAAGATGGCTACACCTTC.

This clonotype was detected a few times. The CDR3 bases are TGTGCCACCAGCAGGGAGAACAGGGGCTTCTTCCCCCAAGACGAGCAGTACTTC. This encodes CATSRENRGFFPQDEQYF. V gene TRBV15 combines with J gene TRBJ2-7, with TRBD1 matching over 7 bases. The germline CDR1 and CDR2 sequences are LNHNV and YYDKDF (reference sequence). This CDR3 has 18 residues. The J segment lost 5 bases and the V segment lost 3 bases, leaving 19 bases of the junction unmatched.

The chain is built from TRBV6-1 and TRBJ1-1; D is unresolved. The V gene lost 2 bases and the J gene lost 1 base, with 11 bases spanning the gap. This CDR3 spans 15 amino acids. Germline lookup yields CDR1 MNHNS and CDR2 SASEGT. The CDR3 spells CASSESHSSNTEAFF. The CDR3 nucleotides are TGTGCCAGCAGTGAAAGTCACAGCTCGAACACTGAAGCTTTCTTT.

The rearrangement uses TRBV27 and TRBJ2-7; 7 bases fit TRBD1. Germline CDR1 is MNHEY and CDR2 is SMNVEV (reference sequence). This CDR3 has 15 residues. The J segment lost 5 bases and the V segment lost 5 bases, leaving 12 bases of the junction unmatched. CDR3 sequence reads: CASSRVTGFSDEQYF. CDR3 DNA: TGTGCCAGCAGTAGGGTGACAGGGTTCTCTGACGAGCAGTACTTC.

The chain links TRBV5-1 to TRBJ1-2, with D possibly being TRBD1 (5 bases). This CDR3 has 15 amino acids. CDR1 is SGHRS, CDR2 YFSETQ, per germline. Trimming took 0 bases from V and 2 from J, leaving 11 bases between them. The CDR3 DNA reads TGCGCCAGCAGCTTGGAGGTGAGGGGAAACTATGGCTACACCTTC. Translated: CASSLEVRGNYGYTF.

This clonotype was recorded many times. This sequence joins TRBV12-3 or TRBV12-4 and TRBJ1-2; no reliable D call. Deletions cut 6 bases from V and 0 bases from J, with 11 bases between. The CDR3 spans 14 residues. The CDR3 nucleotides read TGTGCCAGCAGCCCAGCCGTAGCTAACTATGGCTACACCTTC. The encoded protein is CASSPAVANYGYTF.

This clonotype was detected a few times. J is TRBJ1-1 and V is TRBV5-1; 7 positions agree with TRBD1. The CDR3 is made up of 12 amino acids. Unmatched junction bases numbered 3, after V lost 4 bases and J lost 6 bases. Germline V CDR1 and CDR2: SGHRS, YFSETQ. The CDR3 nucleotides are TGCGCCAGCAGCCCTGGACAGGCTGAAGCTTTCTTT. Amino acid sequence: CASSPGQAEAFF.

The sample holds many counts of this clonotype. A junction boundary mismatches the germline segment, possibly from a read error. The rearrangement joins TRBV13 to TRBJ2-1, with 9 bases matching TRBD2. The V gene's germline CDR1 is PRHDT and CDR2 FYEKMQ (reference sequence). The CDR3 runs 15 residues. Here the CDR3 reads CASSLGAGGPDEQFF. CDR3 nucleotides: TGTGCCAGCAGTTTAGGGGCGGGAGGGCCCGATGAGCAGTTCTTC.

The chain employs TRBV6-5 and TRBJ2-5; 9 bases are shared with TRBD1. Trimming cost V 5 bases and J 13 bases; bases outside gene matches: 14. This CDR3 spans 14 amino acids. Per germline, CDR1 MNHEY and CDR2 SVGAGI. CDR3 protein: CASSQGTGPYERYF. The CDR3 DNA reads TGTGCCAGCAGTCAAGGGACAGGGCCTTACGAGCGGTACTTC.

The table lists this clonotype with many counts. The J gene is TRBJ2-7, the V gene TRBV5-1; 10 bases match TRBD1. This CDR3 region has 15 residues. The V and J ends lost 4 bases and 3 bases, in that order; junction bases with no gene match: 7. Germline V CDR1 and CDR2: SGHRS, YFSETQ. Here the CDR3 reads CASSGPGTGDYEQYF. In DNA form, the CDR3 reads TGCGCCAGCAGCGGCCCCGGGACAGGGGACTACGAGCAGTACTTC.